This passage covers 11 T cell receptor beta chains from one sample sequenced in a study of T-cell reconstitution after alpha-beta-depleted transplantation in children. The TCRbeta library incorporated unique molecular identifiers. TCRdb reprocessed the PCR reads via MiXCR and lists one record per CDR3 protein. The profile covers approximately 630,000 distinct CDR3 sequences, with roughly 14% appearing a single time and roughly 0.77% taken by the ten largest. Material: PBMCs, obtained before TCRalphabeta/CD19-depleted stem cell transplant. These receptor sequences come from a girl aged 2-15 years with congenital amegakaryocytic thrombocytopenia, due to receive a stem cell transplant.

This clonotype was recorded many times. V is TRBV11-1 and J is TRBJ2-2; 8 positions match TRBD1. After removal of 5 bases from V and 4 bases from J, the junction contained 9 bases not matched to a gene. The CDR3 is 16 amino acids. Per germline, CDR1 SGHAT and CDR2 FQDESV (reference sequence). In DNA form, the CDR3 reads TGTGCCAGCAGCGCCCCTAAAACAGGGGGCACCGGGGAGCTGTTTTTT. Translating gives CASSAPKTGGTGELFF.

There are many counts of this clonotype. As DNA, the CDR3 is TGTGCCAGCAGCTTAGATCCGGGAAAATACAATGAGCAGTTCTTC. It yields the protein CASSLDPGKYNEQFF. The rearrangement uses TRBV11-2 and TRBJ2-1, with a tentative D call TRBD2 (5 bases). The length of the CDR3 is 15 residues. From germline, CDR1 is SGHAT and CDR2 FQNNGV. Deletions cut 0 bases from V and 4 bases from J, with 10 bases between.

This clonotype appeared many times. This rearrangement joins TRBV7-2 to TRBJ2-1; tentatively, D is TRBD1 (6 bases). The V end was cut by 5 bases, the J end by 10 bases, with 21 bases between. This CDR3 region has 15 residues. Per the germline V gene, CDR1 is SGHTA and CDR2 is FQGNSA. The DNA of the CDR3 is TGTGCCAGCAGCCTAAACAGGGTTGGGAGTGTGGAGCAGTTCTTC. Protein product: CASSLNRVGSVEQFF.

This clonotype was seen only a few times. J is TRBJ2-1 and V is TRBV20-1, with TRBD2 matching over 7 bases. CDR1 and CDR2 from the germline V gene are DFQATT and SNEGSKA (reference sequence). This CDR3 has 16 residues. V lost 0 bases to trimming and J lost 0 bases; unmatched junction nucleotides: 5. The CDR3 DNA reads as TGCAGTGCTAGAGATTGGGGGGGAAGCTCCTACAATGAGCAGTTCTTC. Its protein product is CSARDWGGSSYNEQFF.

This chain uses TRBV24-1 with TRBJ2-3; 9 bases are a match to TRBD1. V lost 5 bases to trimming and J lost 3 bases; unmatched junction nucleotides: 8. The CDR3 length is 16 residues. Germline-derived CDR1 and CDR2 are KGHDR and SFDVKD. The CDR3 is CATSVGRGQGTDTQYF. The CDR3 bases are TGTGCCACCAGTGTAGGCAGGGGACAGGGAACAGATACGCAGTATTTT.

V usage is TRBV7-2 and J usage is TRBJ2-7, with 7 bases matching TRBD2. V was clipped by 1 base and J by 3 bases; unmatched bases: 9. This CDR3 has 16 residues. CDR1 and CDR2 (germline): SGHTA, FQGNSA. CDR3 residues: CASSLDGRGSVYEQYF. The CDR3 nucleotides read TGTGCCAGCAGCTTAGATGGTCGCGGGAGTGTCTACGAGCAGTACTTC.

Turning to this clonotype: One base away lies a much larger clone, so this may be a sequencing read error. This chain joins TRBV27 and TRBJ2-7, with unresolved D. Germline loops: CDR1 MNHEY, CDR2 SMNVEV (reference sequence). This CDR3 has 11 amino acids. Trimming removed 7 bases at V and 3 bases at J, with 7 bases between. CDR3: CASTSYYEQYF. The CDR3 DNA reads TGTGCCAGCACCAGCTACTACGAGCAGTACTTC.

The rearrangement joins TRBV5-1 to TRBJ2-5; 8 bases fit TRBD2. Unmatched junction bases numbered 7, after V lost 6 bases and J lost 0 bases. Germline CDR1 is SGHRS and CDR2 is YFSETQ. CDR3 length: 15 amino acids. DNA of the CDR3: TGCGCCAGCAACAGAGCGGGGGCGTACCAAGAGACCCAGTACTTC. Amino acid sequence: CASNRAGAYQETQYF.

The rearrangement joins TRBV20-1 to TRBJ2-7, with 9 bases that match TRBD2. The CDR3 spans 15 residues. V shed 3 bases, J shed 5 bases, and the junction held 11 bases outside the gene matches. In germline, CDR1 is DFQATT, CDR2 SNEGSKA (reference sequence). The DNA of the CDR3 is TGCAGTGCTAGCTCCACGGGACTAGCAAGCCACGAGCAGTACTTC. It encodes CSASSTGLASHEQYF.

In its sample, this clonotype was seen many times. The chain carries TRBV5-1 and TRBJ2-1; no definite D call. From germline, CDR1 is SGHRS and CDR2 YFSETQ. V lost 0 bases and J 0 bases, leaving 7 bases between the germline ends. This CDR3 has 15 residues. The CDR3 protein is CASSLASASYNEQFF. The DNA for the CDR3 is TGCGCCAGCAGCTTGGCGAGCGCCTCCTACAATGAGCAGTTCTTC.

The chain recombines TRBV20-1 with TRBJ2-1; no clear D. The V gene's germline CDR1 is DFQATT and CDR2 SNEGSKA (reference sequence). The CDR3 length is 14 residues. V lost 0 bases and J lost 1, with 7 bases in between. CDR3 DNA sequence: TGCAGTGCTAGAGATCGACTTTCCTACAATGAGCAGTTCTTC. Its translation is CSARDRLSYNEQFF.